The TCR beta chain under discussion was sequenced for a study of cytomegalovirus exposure and HLA in healthy donors. The study, taken as a whole, reports: Reports indicated that the classifier achieved high specificity and sensitivity in diagnosing cytomegalovirus status.

Worth noting for this clone: Antigen unknown.

The study ran its PCR with 60 Vbeta and 13 Jbeta primers. Generated by immunoSEQ multiplex PCR, the TCRdb table keeps only in-frame clones and is missing some. Of around 150,000 clones listed, about 75% are singletons. Trimming took off 2 bases at V and 7 bases at J, with 11 bases between the two ends. The CDR3 extends over 13 amino acids. Germline CDR1 MNHNY, CDR2 SVGAGI (reference sequence). This chain links TRBV6-6 with TRBJ1-2; D not certain. The sample was PBMCs. The sequence was obtained from a woman aged 40 to 50 in good health and CMV-seronegative. The CDR3 DNA follows: TGTGCCAGCAGTTACATTCAGTCGCTTGGCTACACCTTC. Amino acid sequence: CASSYIQSLGYTF.